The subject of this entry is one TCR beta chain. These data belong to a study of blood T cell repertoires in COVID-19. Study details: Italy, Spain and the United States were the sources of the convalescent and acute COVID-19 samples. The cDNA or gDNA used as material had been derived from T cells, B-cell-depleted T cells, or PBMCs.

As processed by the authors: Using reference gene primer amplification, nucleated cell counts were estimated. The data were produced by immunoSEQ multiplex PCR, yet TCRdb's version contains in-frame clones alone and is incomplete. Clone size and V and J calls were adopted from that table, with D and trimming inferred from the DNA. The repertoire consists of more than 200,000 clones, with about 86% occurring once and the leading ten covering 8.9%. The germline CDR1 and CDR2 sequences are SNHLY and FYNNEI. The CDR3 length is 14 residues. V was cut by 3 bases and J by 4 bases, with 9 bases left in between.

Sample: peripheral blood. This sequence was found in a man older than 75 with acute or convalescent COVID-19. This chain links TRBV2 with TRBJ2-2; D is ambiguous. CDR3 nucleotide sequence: TGTGCCAGCAGTGAGTCGCGCTCCACCGGGGAGCTGTTTTTT. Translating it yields CASSESRSTGELFF.